The rows below give T cell receptor beta chains drawn from one sample of a study of cytomegalovirus exposure and HLA in healthy donors. Profiled with immunoSEQ multiplex PCR; TCRdb holds only in-frame clones, not every one. There are about 100,000 clones in the sample; 65% to 80% occur only once, and 1.5% to 2% lies in the top ten. Source material: PBMCs. These receptors all stem from a woman in her 40s in good health and CMV-seronegative. CDR3s include the opening cysteine and the closing phenylalanine or tryptophan. A D gene is named only where the DNA matches it firmly. Size values are once, few and many counts, or a class for expanded clones, and some rows have none.

j_call	d_call	clone_size	v_call	cdr3_nt	cdr3_aa
TRBJ2-7	-	-	TRBV29-1	TGCAGCGTTAGGTCCGCCGGGACCTACGAGCAGTACTTC	CSVRSAGTYEQYF
TRBJ2-5	TRBD2	few	TRBV11-2	TGTGCCAGCAGCAGACTAGCGGGGCTTCCAACCCATGAGACCCAGTACTTC	CASSRLAGLPTHETQYF
TRBJ2-7	TRBD2	few	TRBV10-3	TGTGCCATCAGTGAGTCACAGCGGGAACGCTCCTACGAGCAGTACTTC	CAISESQRERSYEQYF
TRBJ1-5	-	-	TRBV10-3	TGTGCCATCAGTGCCGACAGCCCCGACAATCAGCCCCAGCATTTT	CAISADSPDNQPQHF
TRBJ1-6	-	-	TRBV6-5	TGTGCCAGCGCAAGGGGTAATTCACCCCTCCACTTT	CASARGNSPLHF
TRBJ1-3	-	once	TRBV28	TGTGCCAGCACCAGAGCGGGCTTGTCTGGAAACACCATATATTTT	CASTRAGLSGNTIYF
TRBJ2-5	TRBD2	-	TRBV30	TGTGCCTGGAGCGCGGGACTACAAGAGACCCAGTACTTC	CAWSAGLQETQYF
TRBJ1-1	-	-	TRBV21-1	TGTGCCAGCAGCTCCCACCAGGGTTACACTGAAGCTTTCTTT	CASSSHQGYTEAFF
TRBJ2-7	TRBD1	-	TRBV19	TGTGCCAGTAGTACCCTAATGACCCTGACAGGGGGAAACTACGAGCAGTACTTC	CASSTLMTLTGGNYEQYF
TRBJ2-7	TRBD1	once	TRBV7-9	TGTTCCAGCAGCTTATCACAACAGGGGAGCGAGCAGTACTTC	CSSSLSQQGSEQYF
TRBJ2-5	-	-	TRBV5-1	TGCGCCAGCAGCTTGGCAGAGGGCCAAGAGACCCAGTACTTC	CASSLAEGQETQYF
TRBJ2-1	-	few	TRBV9	TGTGCCAGCAGCGACCGAACTAGCGTGAGGGGGGAAGAGCAGTTCTTC	CASSDRTSVRGEEQFF
TRBJ2-1	-	-	TRBV11-3	TGTGCCAGCAGCTTAGCGTGGGAGAAGGATGAGCAGTTCTTC	CASSLAWEKDEQFF
TRBJ2-2	TRBD2	-	TRBV30	TGTGCCTGGAGTGGACTTCTAGCGGGTAGGGGCGGGGAGCTGTTTTTT	CAWSGLLAGRGGELFF
TRBJ2-1	-	-	TRBV28	TGTGCCAGCAGTACAACTAGGGTAGAGCAGTTCTTC	CASSTTRVEQFF
TRBJ2-5	TRBD2	-	TRBV7-9	TGTTCCAGCAGCTTGGACCGACTAGCGGGAGAACAAGAGACCCAGTACTTC	CSSSLDRLAGEQETQYF